This paragraph reports one T cell receptor beta chain. Given the absence of the conserved phenylalanine or tryptophan at the CDR3 end, a read error is likely. What was amplified from RNA transcripts were TCR beta CDR3 regions. TCR CDR3 underwent first-round RT-PCR with the HTBI primer set. A single record per CDR3 protein comes from TCRdb applying MiXCR to the multiplex PCR reads. This sample has approximately 870,000 distinct CDR3 sequences, with 38% found just once. This sample was included in a study of T cells in Graves' hyperthyroidism and ophthalmopathy. The CDR3 length is 16 residues. J lost 1 base, V lost 4 bases, and 9 bases had no gene match. The germline V gene has CDR1 DFQATT and CDR2 SNEGSKA (reference sequence).

The clonotype originates from a man aged 18 to 35 with Graves' hyperthyroidism. The gene calls are TRBV20-1 and TRBJ2-5, with 10 bases fitting TRBD2. Input material: blood. CDR3 sequence (DNA): TGCAGTGCTACCCCTCGTGTAGCGGGGGGCCAAGAGACCCAGTACTCC. Its protein product is CSATPRVAGGQETQYS.